These 23 T cell receptor beta chains share one sample of origin, sequenced in a study of early T cells in non-severe SARS-CoV-2 infection. MiXCR was run by TCRdb on the 5' RACE reads, yielding one entry per CDR3 protein. The sample has tens of thousands of distinct CDR3 sequences; 3.5% to 5.5% are singletons. Sequencing was performed on whole blood. The receptors here all came from an adult who was a healthcare worker with PCR-confirmed SARS-CoV-2 infection or an uninfected control (not recorded which).

By frequency in the sample, this clonotype is medium-sized. This sequence joins TRBV28 and TRBJ2-7; the match to TRBD2 covers 9 bases. V lost 4 bases, J lost 3 bases, and 7 bases stayed unmatched. The germline gives CDR1 MDHEN, CDR2 SYDVKM. This CDR3 has 15 amino acids. The CDR3 DNA reads as TGTGCCAGCAGTTCCCTTAGCGGGAGCCTCTACGAGCAGTACTTC. This encodes CASSSLSGSLYEQYF.

This chain links TRBV7-8 with TRBJ1-4, with D hard to call. The CDR3 has 12 residues. Trimming shortened V by 5 bases and J by 7 bases, and 8 bases separated the two germline ends. Germline CDR1 reads SGHVS; CDR2 reads FQNEAQ. The CDR3 here is CASSLGREKLFF. The CDR3 DNA reads as TGTGCCAGCAGCCTAGGGCGTGAAAAACTGTTTTTT. The full variable domain, rest sourced from reference TRBV7-8 and TRBJ1-4, is GAGVSQSPRYKVAKRGQDVALRCDPISGHVSLFWYQQALGQGPEFLTYFQNEAQLDKSGLPSDRFFAERPEGSVSTLKIQRTQQEDSAVYLCASSLGREKLFFGSGTQLSVL.

The V call is TRBV28, the J call TRBJ1-1; weak D call: TRBD1 (6 bases). The CDR3 length is 11 residues. V was trimmed by 6 bases and J by 6 bases, leaving 8 bases between them. The germline CDR1 and CDR2 sequences are MDHEN and SYDVKM. The CDR3 loop reads CASRTGPEAFF. In DNA, the CDR3 is TGTGCCAGCAGGACAGGACCTGAAGCTTTCTTT.

This clonotype was seen only a few times. The CDR3 reads CSARGKYVEPRTEAFF. CDR3 sequence (DNA): TGCAGTGCTAGAGGAAAGTACGTGGAACCCCGCACTGAAGCTTTCTTT. This chain connects TRBV20-1 to TRBJ1-1; D not certain. This CDR3 region has 16 residues. V gave up 1 base and J gave up 4 bases, with 19 bases separating them. Per germline, CDR1 DFQATT and CDR2 SNEGSKA (reference sequence).

This clonotype has more than one count but fewer than ten. The genes are TRBV7-9 and TRBJ1-2; TRBD1 agrees at 7 bases. The V gene end was trimmed by 11 bases and the J gene end by 0 bases; junction bases not matched to a gene: 9. The CDR3 is made up of 14 amino acids. In germline, CDR1 is SEHNR, CDR2 FQNEAQ (reference sequence). Here the CDR3 DNA reads TGTGCCGGAACGACAGGGCAAGCTAACTATGGCTACACCTTC. Translated: CAGTTGQANYGYTF.

V and J are TRBV6-5 and TRBJ2-5; TRBD1 matches at 7 bases. With V trimmed by 4 bases and J by 5 bases, 4 bases remained unmatched. Germline-derived CDR1 and CDR2 are MNHEY and SVGAGI. CDR3 size: 13 residues. The CDR3 coding sequence is TGTGCCAGCAGTTTACAGGGGCAGGAGACCCAGTACTTC. It encodes CASSLQGQETQYF.

The chain has TRBV6-6 and TRBJ2-2, with unresolved D. This CDR3 has 11 residues. From germline, CDR1 is MNHNY and CDR2 SVGAGI (reference sequence). Trimming took off 7 bases at V and 4 bases at J, with 4 bases between the two ends. The CDR3 nucleotides read TGTGCCAGCACCTTCACCGGGGAGCTGTTTTTT. Encoded protein: CASTFTGELFF.

This clonotype was recorded at least ten times. The rearrangement joins TRBV18 to TRBJ1-1; tentatively, D is TRBD1 (6 bases). With 6 bases removed from V and 6 bases from J, the gap between germline ends came to 8 bases. This CDR3 is 11 amino acids long. Germline CDR1 reads KGHSH; CDR2 reads LQKENI. This CDR3 reads CASSRGAEAFF. The CDR3, as DNA: TGTGCCAGCTCCAGGGGAGCTGAAGCTTTCTTT.

In this sample, this clonotype turned up many times. The J gene is TRBJ2-1, the V gene TRBV27; TRBD1 is a possible D gene (6 bases). This CDR3 is 15 amino acids long. Germline assignment: CDR1 MNHEY and CDR2 SMNVEV (reference sequence). V was pared by 5 bases and J by 5 bases, with 16 bases between. The CDR3 region is CASSLLGQHDNEQFF. For the CDR3, the DNA is TGTGCCAGCAGTCTACTAGGACAGCACGACAATGAGCAGTTCTTC.

The chain couples TRBV20-1 to TRBJ2-7; TRBD1 matches 7 bases. Germline V gives CDR1 DFQATT, CDR2 SNEGSKA (reference sequence). The length of the CDR3 is 14 residues. The V gene end was trimmed by 5 bases and the J gene end by 2 bases; junction bases not matched to a gene: 9. The CDR3 nucleotides are TGCAGTGCTCACCACCCGGGACAGACCTACGAGCAGTACTTC. Protein sequence: CSAHHPGQTYEQYF.

Many counts were recorded for this clonotype. The chain couples TRBV12-3 or TRBV12-4 to TRBJ1-1, with D perhaps matching TRBD1 (6 bases). Deletions cut 6 bases from V and 4 bases from J, with 15 bases between. The CDR3 spans 14 residues. CDR3 loop: CASSRSSGATEAFF. The CDR3 DNA is TGTGCCAGCAGCCGTAGCTCAGGGGCCACTGAAGCTTTCTTT.

This clonotype was seen ten or more times. The genes are TRBV5-1 and TRBJ1-3; the D is unclear. The germline V gene has CDR1 SGHRS and CDR2 YFSETQ. V lost 0 bases, J lost 4 bases, and 11 bases lay in between. CDR3 size: 15 residues. Written as DNA, the CDR3 is TGCGCCAGCAGCTTGGGGCCAGCGGAAGGAAACACCATATATTTT. It codes for CASSLGPAEGNTIYF.

This clonotype was seen ten or more times. The gene calls are TRBV27 and TRBJ1-2, with no clear D. Germline CDR1 reads MNHEY; CDR2 reads SMNVEV (reference sequence). The CDR3 runs 14 residues. V dropped 4 bases and J dropped 4 bases, with 13 bases sitting between them. The DNA for the CDR3 is TGTGCCAGCAGTTCCGGAAGGGAGGGCTATGGCTACACCTTC. Translated: CASSSGREGYGYTF.

There are many counts of this clonotype. The V and J genes are TRBV9 and TRBJ2-2; either TRBD1 or TRBD2 may supply D (6 bases each). The CDR3 is made up of 17 amino acids. The germline V and J ends were trimmed by 4 bases and 7 bases, with 23 bases remaining between them. Germline V gene sequence: CDR1 SGDLS, CDR2 YYNGEE. The CDR3 here is CASSPSGALQRGGELFF. The CDR3 coding sequence is TGTGCCAGCAGCCCATCGGGGGCCCTCCAAAGAGGCGGGGAGCTGTTTTTT.

This clonotype came up many times. CDR3 in DNA: TGTGCCAGCAGCTTAGGGCTAGCGGACACAGATACGCAGTATTTT. It translates to CASSLGLADTDTQYF. The chain joins TRBV7-9 to TRBJ2-3; 7 bases agree with TRBD2. Germline V lookup: CDR1 SEHNR, CDR2 FQNEAQ (reference sequence). The CDR3 covers 15 residues. The ends lost 1 base at V and 2 bases at J; junction bases unmatched: 3. Filled out from reference TRBV7-9 and TRBJ2-3, the complete variable domain reads DTGVSQNPRHKITKRGQNVTFRCDPISEHNRLYWYRQTLGQGPEFLTYFQNEAQLEKSRLLSDRFSAERPKGSFSTLEIQRTEQGDSAMYLCASSLGLADTDTQYFGPGTRLTVL.

At least ten counts were recorded for this clonotype. The V gene is TRBV4-3, the J gene TRBJ1-4; tentatively, D is TRBD1 (5 bases). CDR1 LGHNA and CDR2 YSLEER come from the germline V gene. This CDR3 comprises 15 residues. The V gene lost 0 bases and the J gene lost 14 bases, with 19 bases spanning the gap. The CDR3 loop reads CASSQEVGTSGSLFF. The CDR3 nucleotides are TGCGCCAGCAGCCAAGAGGTCGGGACTTCCGGAAGCCTGTTTTTT.

At least ten counts were recorded for this clonotype. The chain couples TRBV28 to TRBJ2-1, with D perhaps TRBD2 (7 bases). Germline V gives CDR1 MDHEN, CDR2 SYDVKM. The CDR3 has 14 residues. Between the trimmed V and J ends, which lost 8 bases and 7 bases, there was a span of 18 bases. DNA for the CDR3: TGTGCCAGCGCCGGGGGCGGGAGAAAGAATGAGCAGTTCTTC. It yields the protein CASAGGGRKNEQFF.

This clonotype was counted between two and nine times. The chain carries TRBV15 and TRBJ2-7, with D uncertain. This CDR3 is built from 14 residues. Trimming shortened V by 1 base and J by 4 bases, and 11 bases separated the two germline ends. Germline CDR1 reads LNHNV; CDR2 reads YYDKDF (reference sequence). As DNA, the CDR3 is TGTGCCACCAGCAGAGGCTCGACCACTTACGAGCAGTACTTC. Its protein is CATSRGSTTYEQYF.

The genes are TRBV4-1 and TRBJ2-7; D possibly uses TRBD1 or TRBD2 (6 bases each). The CDR3 runs 16 residues. Germline values: CDR1 MGHRA, CDR2 YSYEKL. Trimming took 3 bases from V and 4 from J, leaving 19 bases between them. Here the CDR3 DNA reads TGCGCCAGCAGCCAGTCCGCGGAGGAAGGGGGGTACGAGCAGTACTTC. Protein: CASSQSAEEGGYEQYF.

This sequence joins TRBV7-8 and TRBJ2-7; 12 bases fit TRBD2. The CDR3 is made up of 17 amino acids. The germline gives CDR1 SGHVS, CDR2 FQNEAQ. Trimming took 6 bases from V and 7 from J; bases not matched to a gene: 16. The CDR3 nucleotides are TGTGCCAGCAGTTACTTGTCTAGCGGGAGGGCCGCGGGTGAGCAGTACTTC. Protein sequence: CASSYLSSGRAAGEQYF.

This clonotype was picked up many times. The chain is built from TRBV6-2 or TRBV6-3 and TRBJ2-2; a possible D gene is TRBD1 (6 bases). The CDR3 is made up of 15 amino acids. With 4 bases removed from V and 2 bases from J, the gap between germline ends came to 11 bases. CDR1 MNHEY and CDR2 SVGEGT come from the germline V gene. CDR3 bases: TGTGCCAGCAGTTTGGTCAGGGGAAACACCGGGGAGCTGTTTTTT. Encoded protein: CASSLVRGNTGELFF.

This clonotype was observed at least ten times. This chain uses TRBV7-2 with TRBJ2-3, with D possibly being TRBD2 (5 bases). CDR1 is SGHTA, CDR2 FQGNSA, per germline. Between the trimmed V and J ends, which lost 9 bases and 0 bases, there was a span of 13 bases. The CDR3 sequence is 14 residues long. CDR3 region: CASSERTSTDTQYF. In nucleotides, the CDR3 is TGTGCCAGTTCTGAGCGGACTAGCACAGATACGCAGTATTTT.

This clonotype was detected ten times or more. The chain recombines TRBV7-6 with TRBJ2-3, with no clear D. The ends were cut back, 5 bases at V and 2 bases at J, with 8 bases in the middle. The CDR3 covers 13 residues. Germline V lookup: CDR1 SGHVS, CDR2 FNYEAQ. CDR3 sequence (DNA): TGTGCCAGCAGCCATACCCCCACAGATACGCAGTATTTT. Encoded protein: CASSHTPTDTQYF.